This T cell receptor (beta chain) was recorded in a study of blood T cell repertoires in COVID-19. Looking at the study overall: Specimens from acute and convalescent COVID-19 originated in the United States, Italy and Spain. PBMCs, B-cell-depleted T cells, or T cells were the source of the cDNA or gDNA that made up the material.

Authors' data handling: Reference gene primer amplification yielded estimated nucleated cell counts. Produced via immunoSEQ multiplex PCR; TCRdb's table is partial and in-frame only. That table gives V, J and clone size, and the DNA gave D and trimming. The sample holds around 120,000 clones, 90% seen once. This CDR3 comprises 15 residues. Between the trimmed V and J ends, which lost 5 bases and 5 bases, there was a span of 13 bases. In germline, CDR1 is MNHEY, CDR2 SVGAGI. The sequenced material came from peripheral blood. This clonotype was sampled from a woman aged 55-69 years with COVID-19, enrolled during active disease. J is TRBJ1-6 and V is TRBV6-5, with D perhaps TRBD1 (6 bases). The CDR3 protein is CASSRQGINNSPLHF. CDR3 DNA: TGTGCCAGCAGTAGGCAGGGGATTAATAATTCACCCCTCCACTTT.